The 23 T cell receptor beta chains below all came from one sample that was sequenced in a study of molecular identifiers for immune sequencing clone quantification. TCRdb processed the PCR reads anew with MiXCR; each CDR3 protein has one entry. The repertoire consists of hundreds of thousands of distinct CDR3 sequences, with just under 20% occurring once and the leading ten covering under 0.95%. Sequencing used naive CD8+ T cells from blood, with Jurkat cell RNA spiked in. Subset denoted: FACS-sorted CD8+CD4-CCR7+CD45RA+ naive T cells. These receptors were collected from a human donor in good health. Some libraries in this study had Jurkat cell RNA spiked in.

This clonotype appeared a few times. This sequence joins TRBV4-3 and TRBJ2-7; 10 positions match TRBD1. J lost 4 bases, V lost 3 bases, and 6 bases had no gene match. The CDR3 is 15 amino acids. The germline CDR1 and CDR2 sequences are LGHNA and YSLEER. CDR3 nucleotides: TGCGCCAGCAGCCACGTACCGGGACAGGGGTACGAGCAGTACTTC. Its translation is CASSHVPGQGYEQYF.

In its sample, this clonotype was seen many times. CDR3 amino acids: CAWKDKAYEQYF. The DNA of the CDR3 is TGTGCCTGGAAGGACAAAGCCTACGAGCAGTACTTC. The rearrangement uses TRBV30 and TRBJ2-7, with a possible D match to TRBD1 (5 bases). The CDR3 contains 12 residues. The V and J ends lost 4 bases and 2 bases respectively, with 9 bases between them. CDR1 is GTSNPN, CDR2 SVGIG, per germline (reference sequence).

This clonotype was found a few times. J is TRBJ2-7 and V is TRBV6-5; 7 bases map to TRBD2. This CDR3 region has 17 residues. Germline-derived CDR1 and CDR2 are MNHEY and SVGAGI. After removal of 0 bases from V and 0 bases from J, the junction contained 8 bases not matched to a gene. The CDR3 protein is CASSYSTGGETSYEQYF. CDR3 nucleotides: TGTGCCAGCAGTTACTCGACGGGAGGAGAGACCTCCTACGAGCAGTACTTC.

This clonotype was seen repeatedly, ten times or more. V and J are TRBV12-3 or TRBV12-4 and TRBJ1-4; D is unclear. This CDR3 has 11 residues. Between the trimmed V and J ends, which lost 7 bases and 8 bases, there was a span of 8 bases. CDR3 sequence (DNA): TGTGCCAGCACCTCGCACGAAAAACTGTTTTTT. It translates to CASTSHEKLFF.

This clonotype was counted at least ten times. This chain links TRBV4-2 with TRBJ2-7; perhaps D is TRBD1 or TRBD2 (6 bases each). Between the trimmed V and J ends, which lost 1 base and 4 bases, there was a span of 14 bases. The germline V gene has CDR1 LGHNA and CDR2 YNFKEQ. This CDR3 contains 15 residues. CDR3 bases: TGTGCCAGCAGCCAAGGTCGGGGGCCGGGATACGAGCAGTACTTC. Residues: CASSQGRGPGYEQYF.

This clonotype was seen repeatedly, ten times or more. V and J are TRBV4-3 and TRBJ2-3, with TRBD2 identical over 12 bases. The length of the CDR3 is 16 residues. V shed 1 base and J 6 bases; nucleotides not matched to a gene: 5. CDR1 LGHNA and CDR2 YSLEER come from the germline V gene. CDR3 amino acids: CASSQGLAGEMDTQYF. CDR3 sequence (DNA): TGCGCCAGCAGCCAAGGACTAGCGGGGGAAATGGATACGCAGTATTTT.

This clonotype was detected many times. This chain uses TRBV6-2 or TRBV6-3 with TRBJ2-7; D is undetermined. The V end was cut by 1 base, the J end by 2 bases, with 9 bases between. There are 14 residues in the CDR3. Germline V lookup: CDR1 MNHEY, CDR2 SVGEGT. Here the CDR3 DNA reads TGTGCCAGCAGTTACTGGAGCAGGCCCTACGAGCAGTACTTC. This gives the protein CASSYWSRPYEQYF.

There are many counts of this clonotype. The V and J genes are TRBV11-2 and TRBJ2-3; D remains unclear. Trimming removed 2 bases at V and 5 bases at J, with 5 bases between. The CDR3 is 12 residues long. CDR1 and CDR2 from the germline V gene are SGHAT and FQNNGV. CDR3 sequence (DNA): TGTGCCAGCAGCTTAATAGTAGATACGCAGTATTTT. It encodes CASSLIVDTQYF.

On this clonotype itself: A much more abundant neighbour one base away suggests this may be a read error. This rearrangement joins TRBV6-2 or TRBV6-3 to TRBJ2-7; perhaps D is TRBD1 or TRBD2 (5 bases each). V lost 2 bases to trimming and J lost 6 bases, with 23 bases between them. The CDR3 totals 17 residues. CDR1 and CDR2 (germline): MNHEY, SVGEGT. The CDR3 bases are TGTGCCAGCAGTTACGACGTCCCGCCCGGGGCACTTAGCGAGCAGTACTTC. It codes for CASSYDVPPGALSEQYF.

Comments on this clonotype: This sequence may be a read error, since a much larger clone differs from it by one base. CDR3 coding DNA: TGTGCCAGCAGCTTGTCTTCCAGGGTGAGGAACACCGGGGAGCTGTTTTTT. Translation: CASSLSSRVRNTGELFF. The V gene is TRBV5-6, the J gene TRBJ2-2; D is perhaps TRBD1 (5 bases). Trimming stripped 1 base from V and 1 base from J, with 14 bases between. The CDR3 loop spans 17 amino acids. Germline assignment: CDR1 SGHDT and CDR2 YYEEEE.

In this sample, this clonotype turned up many times. V usage is TRBV11-2 and J usage is TRBJ1-5; possible D gene TRBD1, 6 bases. CDR3 length equals 13 residues. Germline assignment: CDR1 SGHAT and CDR2 FQNNGV. Trimming took off 1 base at V and 7 bases at J, with 8 bases between the two ends. CDR3 in amino acids: CASSLADSQPQHF. The DNA for the CDR3 is TGTGCCAGCAGCTTAGCGGACAGCCAGCCCCAGCATTTT.

Details on this clonotype: Possible read error: a much larger clone is one base away. The rearrangement joins TRBV2 to TRBJ2-1; tentatively, D is TRBD1 (5 bases). CDR1 and CDR2 (germline): SNHLY, FYNNEI. This CDR3 contains 15 residues. The CDR3, as DNA: TGTGCCAGCAGTGAAGGTGCAGGGTCGAACAATGAGCGGTTCTTC. Translating it yields CASSEGAGSNNERFF.

This clonotype was seen ten or more times. J is TRBJ2-3 and V is TRBV19; the match to TRBD2 covers 13 bases. The germline V gene encodes CDR1 LNHDA and CDR2 SQIVND (reference sequence). The CDR3 has 17 amino acids. V was clipped by 6 bases and J by 6 bases; unmatched bases: 12. CDR3 coding DNA: TGTGCCAGTAGCCCAACTAGCGGGGGGGCCGGGTTCGATACGCAGTATTTT. As protein: CASSPTSGGAGFDTQYF.

This clonotype was seen at least ten times. V usage is TRBV4-3 and J usage is TRBJ2-2; unclear D gene. Trimming took off 0 bases at V and 6 bases at J, with 11 bases between the two ends. The CDR3 spans 15 residues. Germline V lookup: CDR1 LGHNA, CDR2 YSLEER. The CDR3 is CASSQDWSGAGELFF. The CDR3 nucleotides are TGCGCCAGCAGCCAAGATTGGAGTGGTGCCGGGGAGCTGTTTTTT.

For this clonotype: A much larger clone is a single base away; this may be a read error. This chain joins TRBV28 and TRBJ1-1; maybe TRBD1 (6 bases). The CDR3 spans 16 residues. CDR1 is MDHEN, CDR2 SYDVKM, per germline. V was shortened by 7 bases and J by 10 bases, with 28 bases between the two germline ends. CDR3 protein: CASTPSLSGGEGGAFF. CDR3 sequence (DNA): TGTGCCAGCACTCCCTCCCTCAGCGGGGGCGAGGGGGGAGCTTTCTTT.

This clonotype was recorded a few times. The rearrangement uses TRBV4-3 and TRBJ1-5; 8 positions match TRBD1. With V trimmed by 5 bases and J by 10 bases, 7 bases remained unmatched. Germline lookup yields CDR1 LGHNA and CDR2 YSLEER. This CDR3 contains 13 residues. CDR3 nucleotide sequence: TGCGCCAGCAGCTCCCGACAGGGGAATCCCCAGCATTTT. It yields the protein CASSSRQGNPQHF.

This clonotype was counted ten times or more. V and J are TRBV5-1 and TRBJ2-6; 11 bases map to TRBD1. CDR1 SGHRS and CDR2 YFSETQ come from the germline V gene. The length of the CDR3 is 19 residues. V shed 3 bases and J 0 bases; nucleotides not matched to a gene: 8. This CDR3 reads CASSSVIGTGGSGANVLTF. The CDR3 DNA reads TGCGCCAGCAGCTCCGTGATTGGGACAGGGGGCTCTGGGGCCAACGTCCTGACTTTC.

The V and J genes are TRBV27 and TRBJ2-1; D not resolved. The CDR3 contains 13 residues. V dropped 3 bases and J dropped 5 bases, with 8 bases sitting between them. Germline assignment: CDR1 MNHEY and CDR2 SMNVEV (reference sequence). In nucleotides, the CDR3 is TGTGCCAGCAGTTTTAACAGCCACAATGAGCAGTTCTTC. Its protein is CASSFNSHNEQFF.

The chain joins TRBV28 to TRBJ2-7; no reliable D call. The CDR3 contains 13 residues. From germline, CDR1 is MDHEN and CDR2 SYDVKM. Trimming cost V 5 bases and J 1 base, with 9 bases left between them. DNA of the CDR3: TGTGCCAGCAGTAAGGGCAGTTCCTACGAGCAGTACTTC. Residues: CASSKGSSYEQYF.

This clonotype has at least ten counts. The chain combines TRBV4-3 with TRBJ2-2; 8 bases match TRBD2. V lost 0 bases and J lost 4; bases outside the gene matches: 10. The germline V gene encodes CDR1 LGHNA and CDR2 YSLEER. This CDR3 contains 18 residues. The DNA of the CDR3 is TGCGCCAGCAGCCAAGACTCATGGGCGGGGGGAATCACCGGGGAGCTGTTTTTT. Translated, it gives CASSQDSWAGGITGELFF.

As for this clonotype: An end of the junction does not agree with germline; a read error may underlie this. The gene calls are TRBV7-2 and TRBJ1-3; a weak D match, TRBD1 (5 bases). CDR1 is SGHTA and CDR2 is FQGNSA in the germline V gene. The CDR3 runs 14 residues. The CDR3 loop reads CASSSRDSGDTIYF. CDR3 bases: TGTGCCAGCAGCTCCAGGGACTCTGGAGACACCATATATTTT.

There are many counts of this clonotype. This chain links TRBV21-1 with TRBJ2-7. TRBV21-1 is shown as a pseudogene. This CDR3 region has 18 residues. The CDR3 sequence is CASSKAEIETESPYEQYF. In DNA form, the CDR3 reads TGTGCCAGCAGCAAAGCTGAGATAGAGACCGAAAGTCCCTACGAGCAGTACTTC.

The table lists this clonotype with a count of one. A much larger clone lies one base from this, so it may be a read error. The chain recombines TRBV12-5 with TRBJ1-6, with unresolved D. Germline lookup yields CDR1 LGHNT and CDR2 FRNRAP. This CDR3 comprises 12 residues. CDR3 DNA sequence: TGTGCTAATGGTTTCGGAGATTCACCCCTCCACTTT. It encodes CANGFGDSPLHF.